These 27 T cell receptor beta chains originate from one sample sequenced in a study of cytotoxic CD8 clonotypes in ibrutinib-treated CLL. The table came from immunoSEQ multiplex PCR; TCRdb's copy has only in-frame clones and leaves some out. The sample lists some 200,000 clones, 75% to 80% occurring once. The specimen was PBMCs, collected after 12 months of ibrutinib treatment. All receptors come from a human donor with chronic lymphocytic leukemia.

The chain links TRBV29-1 to TRBJ2-3, with no clear D. The CDR3 is 13 residues long. The germline gives CDR1 SQVTM, CDR2 ANQGSEA. The CDR3 nucleotides are TGCAGGAAAATAGGGCTTTGGCCAGATACGCAGTATTTT. This translates into CRKIGLWPDTQYF.

The chain recombines TRBV18 with TRBJ1-5, with 7 bases fitting TRBD1. CDR1 is KGHSH, CDR2 LQKENI, per germline. Losses at the gene ends were 3 bases for V and 1 base for J; bases not matched to a gene: 9. The CDR3 consists of 17 residues. The chain's CDR3 is CASSPVGQGVSNQPQHF. In nucleotides, the CDR3 is TGTGCCAGCTCACCTGTTGGGCAGGGGGTCAGCAATCAGCCCCAGCATTTT. The whole variable domain, remainder taken from reference TRBV18 and TRBJ1-5, is NAGVMQNPRHLVRRRGQEARLRCSPMKGHSHVYWYRQLPEEGLKFMVYLQKENIIDESGMPKERFSAEFPKEGPSILRIQQVVRGDSAAYFCASSPVGQGVSNQPQHFGDGTRLSIL.

J is TRBJ1-1 and V is TRBV6-5; no clear D. Germline V CDR1 and CDR2: MNHEY, SVGAGI. Trimming left V 5 bases short and J 4 bases short, with 11 bases between. This CDR3 has 13 amino acids. CDR3 in DNA: TGTGCCAGCAGTACGGGCCCAGGCACTGAAGCTTTCTTT. It is translated as CASSTGPGTEAFF.

The chain recombines TRBV28 with TRBJ2-1; 14 nucleotides agree with TRBD2. Germline V gene data show CDR1 as MDHEN and CDR2 as SYDVKM. J lost 4 bases, V lost 5 bases, and 13 bases had no gene match. The CDR3 runs 19 residues. CDR3: CASSVSPRTSGRIYNEQFF. CDR3 sequence (DNA): TGTGCCAGCAGTGTTTCCCCTAGGACTAGCGGGAGGATTTACAATGAGCAGTTCTTC.

The rearrangement joins TRBV28 to TRBJ2-7; D gene unclear. There are 22 residues in the CDR3. The germline V gene encodes CDR1 MDHEN and CDR2 SYDVKM. Trimming stripped 3 bases from V and 0 bases from J, with 33 bases between. The CDR3 sequence is CASSFGPFGQIPSHQSSYEQYF. The CDR3 DNA sequence: TGTGCCAGCAGTTTCGGACCGTTTGGTCAAATCCCAAGCCACCAAAGCTCCTACGAGCAGTACTTC.

Comments on this clone: Lacking the conserved final phenylalanine or tryptophan, this CDR3 likely reflects a read error. It is unclear where the CDR3 begins or ends on the DNA, so no DNA is shown, and the CDR3 is as TCRdb lists it. The rearrangement links TRBV18 to TRBJ1-5. Termini included, the CDR3 measures 8 amino acids. Germline V gene data show CDR1 as KGHSH and CDR2 as LQKENI. Here the CDR3 reads CASSHELV.

The genes are TRBV30 and TRBJ2-7; possibly TRBD2 for D (5 bases). The CDR3 has 11 amino acids. V shed 5 bases and J shed 4 bases, with 9 bases lying between them. The germline gives CDR1 GTSNPN, CDR2 SVGIG (reference sequence). In nucleotides, the CDR3 is TGTGCCTGGGGAGAGGGATACGAGCAGTACTTC. Its protein is CAWGEGYEQYF.

V usage is TRBV28 and J usage is TRBJ2-5; 10 nucleotides match TRBD1. Trimming took 5 bases from V and 5 from J; bases not matched to a gene: 8. The CDR3 extends over 15 amino acids. The germline V gene has CDR1 MDHEN and CDR2 SYDVKM. The CDR3 region has the DNA TGTGCCAGCAGTCAAGGACAGGGGGAGGTGGAGACCCAGTACTTC. Protein product: CASSQGQGEVETQYF.

This sequence joins TRBV7-9 and TRBJ1-1; tentatively, D is TRBD1 (6 bases). The V gene's germline CDR1 is SEHNR and CDR2 FQNEAQ (reference sequence). The CDR3 is made up of 14 amino acids. V was clipped by 6 bases and J by 2 bases, with 13 bases between them. As DNA, the CDR3 is TGTGCCAGCAGGAGGACAGCCACCAACACTGAAGCTTTCTTT. Translating it yields CASRRTATNTEAFF.

V is TRBV7-2 and J is TRBJ2-1, with D uncertain. V was clipped by 5 bases and J by 0 bases, with 17 bases between them. From germline, CDR1 is SGHTA and CDR2 FQGNSA. The CDR3 consists of 17 residues. The CDR3 DNA reads as TGTGCCAGCAGCATAATTACCCTGGTGAGCTCCTACAATGAGCAGTTCTTC. Translation gives CASSIITLVSSYNEQFF. Filled out from reference TRBV7-2 and TRBJ2-1, the complete variable domain reads GAGVSQSPSNKVTEKGKDVELRCDPISGHTALYWYRQSLGQGLEFLIYFQGNSAPDKSGLPSDRFSAERTGGSVSTLTIQRTQQEDSAVYLCASSIITLVSSYNEQFFGPGTRLTVL.

The rearrangement links TRBV5-1 to TRBJ2-5; TRBD2 matches 9 bases. This CDR3 comprises 19 residues. Germline trimming cut 4 bases from V and 4 bases from J; bases unmatched to any gene: 20. Germline lookup yields CDR1 SGHRS and CDR2 YFSETQ. This chain's CDR3 is CASSPSWAGGRGTGETQYF. As DNA, the CDR3 is TGCGCCAGCAGCCCCTCGTGGGCGGGGGGGCGAGGAACGGGAGAGACCCAGTACTTC.

This CDR3 reads CASILDLDRVYEQYF. CDR3 DNA sequence: TGTGCCAGCATCCTGGATTTGGACAGAGTCTACGAGCAGTACTTC. The chain has TRBV7-9 and TRBJ2-7, with D possibly matching TRBD1 (6 bases). V was clipped by 7 bases and J by 3 bases, with 19 bases between them. This CDR3 is built from 15 residues. Germline loops: CDR1 SEHNR, CDR2 FQNEAQ (reference sequence). Filled out from reference TRBV7-9 and TRBJ2-7, the complete variable domain reads DTGVSQNPRHKITKRGQNVTFRCDPISEHNRLYWYRQTLGQGPEFLTYFQNEAQLEKSRLLSDRFSAERPKGSFSTLEIQRTEQGDSAMYLCASILDLDRVYEQYFGPGTRLTVT.

The chain links TRBV19 to TRBJ2-5, with TRBD2 matching over 12 bases. From germline, CDR1 is LNHDA and CDR2 SQIVND (reference sequence). Trimming at V came to 5 bases and at J to 4 bases, leaving 11 bases not matched to a gene. The CDR3 totals 17 residues. The CDR3 spells CASSAASGGALLETQYF. The CDR3 nucleotides are TGTGCCAGTAGTGCCGCTAGCGGGGGGGCCCTATTAGAGACCCAGTACTTC.

This clone was found once. The chain couples TRBV18 to TRBJ2-2; 9 bases map to TRBD2. The trim removed 3 bases at V and 1 base at J, leaving 3 bases unmatched. The CDR3 extends over 16 amino acids. CDR1 KGHSH and CDR2 LQKENI come from the germline V gene. The CDR3: CASSPAAGGNTGELFF. In nucleotides, the CDR3 is TGTGCCAGCTCACCTGCAGCGGGGGGGAACACCGGGGAGCTGTTTTTT.

This sequence joins TRBV4-1 and TRBJ2-7, with 10 nucleotides matching TRBD2. The CDR3 is 19 residues long. The ends lost 2 bases at V and 9 bases at J; junction bases unmatched: 22. Germline loops: CDR1 MGHRA, CDR2 YSYEKL. The chain's CDR3 is CASSQPMGSRLAGPLGQYF. The CDR3 DNA sequence: TGCGCCAGCAGCCAACCCATGGGGTCCCGACTAGCGGGCCCCCTGGGGCAGTACTTC.

There are many counts of this clone. The chain recombines TRBV7-8 with TRBJ2-2, with D uncertain. The CDR3 sequence is 16 residues long. Germline values: CDR1 SGHVS, CDR2 FQNEAQ. With 6 bases removed from V and 1 base from J, the gap between germline ends came to 15 bases. CDR3 loop: CASSPLGSQNTGELFF. The DNA of the CDR3 is TGTGCCAGCAGTCCTTTGGGCAGCCAGAACACCGGGGAGCTGTTTTTT.

The rearrangement links TRBV28 to TRBJ2-3, with D possibly being TRBD2 (6 bases). The CDR3 contains 15 residues. Trimming pared 5 bases from V and 2 bases from J, leaving 14 bases between. CDR1 and CDR2 from the germline V gene are MDHEN and SYDVKM. CDR3 sequence (DNA): TGTGCCAGCAGTCTGGGACTTACGCCCACAGATACGCAGTATTTT. This encodes CASSLGLTPTDTQYF.

This clone was found once. The genes are TRBV7-9 and TRBJ2-4; D uncertain. This CDR3 has 16 amino acids. With 5 bases removed from V and 0 bases from J, the gap between germline ends came to 14 bases. CDR1 is SEHNR and CDR2 is FQNEAQ in the germline V gene (reference sequence). The CDR3 protein is CASSPQGLLAKNIQYF. CDR3 nucleotide sequence: TGTGCCAGCAGCCCCCAAGGTCTTCTAGCCAAAAACATTCAGTACTTC.

The V gene is TRBV4-1, the J gene TRBJ2-3; D call uncertain. Germline CDR1 and CDR2: MGHRA and YSYEKL. This CDR3 is built from 15 residues. Trimming cost V 4 bases and J 0 bases, with 11 bases left between them. CDR3 protein: CASSLPGASTDTQYF. The CDR3 DNA reads as TGCGCCAGCAGCCTCCCGGGTGCTAGCACAGATACGCAGTATTTT.

This clone was picked up one time. This CDR3 is also generated by other DNA sequences in the sample. The rearrangement joins TRBV19 to TRBJ2-5; 8 bases line up with TRBD1. V was pared by 3 bases and J by 5 bases, with 5 bases of the junction left unmatched. CDR1 and CDR2 (germline): LNHDA, SQIVND (reference sequence). The CDR3 spans 14 residues. The CDR3 nucleotides read TGTGCCAGTAGTATCCAGGGGGCGGGGGAGACCCAGTACTTC. As protein: CASSIQGAGETQYF.

The V gene is TRBV7-8, the J gene TRBJ2-2, with D unresolved. V was trimmed by 1 base and J by 4 bases, leaving 7 bases between them. The CDR3 length is 14 residues. Germline V gene lookup returns CDR1 SGHVS and CDR2 FQNEAQ. The CDR3 DNA is TGTGCCAGCAGCTTAGTAGGTAGCACCGGGGAGCTGTTTTTT. Amino acids: CASSLVGSTGELFF.

Here the CDR3 DNA reads TGTGCCAGCAGCTTACCGAACAGGGGGCTGGTCTATGGCTACACCTTC. It encodes CASSLPNRGLVYGYTF. The rearrangement uses TRBV7-9 and TRBJ1-2; 9 bases map to TRBD1. This CDR3 is 16 amino acids long. V shed 2 bases, J shed 4 bases, and the junction held 8 bases outside the gene matches. Per the germline V gene, CDR1 is SEHNR and CDR2 is FQNEAQ (reference sequence).

The chain carries TRBV18 and TRBJ2-3, with 11 bases that match TRBD2. Trimming at V came to 4 bases and at J to 6 bases, leaving 9 bases not matched to a gene. The CDR3 has 16 amino acids. Germline CDR1 is KGHSH and CDR2 is LQKENI. The CDR3 DNA is TGTGCCAGCTCACGCCCTCTAGCGGGGGGAGTCGATACGCAGTATTTT. Its protein is CASSRPLAGGVDTQYF.

This clone was detected only a few times. As DNA, the CDR3 is TGTGCCAGCAGTGAAGGGGTGGCGACTTCCTGGGGGAATGAGCAGTTCTTC. Its protein product is CASSEGVATSWGNEQFF. J is TRBJ2-1 and V is TRBV6-1, with D perhaps given as TRBD1 or TRBD2 (5 bases each). This CDR3 spans 17 amino acids. CDR1 and CDR2 from the germline V gene are MNHNS and SASEGT. V gave up 1 base and J gave up 7 bases, with 20 bases separating them.

The V call is TRBV28, the J call TRBJ1-5, with unresolved D. This CDR3 contains 14 residues. Germline-derived CDR1 and CDR2 are MDHEN and SYDVKM. Trimming cost V 7 bases and J 5 bases, with 15 bases left between them. The CDR3 DNA reads TGTGCCAGCACCCGATGGGAGGGTTATCAGCCCCAGCATTTT. Residues: CASTRWEGYQPQHF.

This chain links TRBV28 with TRBJ2-7, with D possibly TRBD2 on 5 matching bases. This CDR3 is 13 amino acids long. Germline-derived CDR1 and CDR2 are MDHEN and SYDVKM. V lost 4 bases, J lost 8 bases, and 15 bases lay in between. The CDR3 loop reads CASSSGPSGKQYF. As DNA, the CDR3 is TGTGCCAGCAGTTCCGGACCCTCGGGGAAGCAGTACTTC.

The chain couples TRBV5-1 to TRBJ1-1, with D perhaps TRBD1 (5 bases). Germline V gene lookup returns CDR1 SGHRS and CDR2 YFSETQ. V lost 3 bases and J lost 0, with 9 bases in between. This CDR3 comprises 14 residues. The CDR3: CASSSGALNTEAFF. The CDR3 nucleotides are TGCGCCAGCAGCTCCGGGGCCTTGAACACTGAAGCTTTCTTT.